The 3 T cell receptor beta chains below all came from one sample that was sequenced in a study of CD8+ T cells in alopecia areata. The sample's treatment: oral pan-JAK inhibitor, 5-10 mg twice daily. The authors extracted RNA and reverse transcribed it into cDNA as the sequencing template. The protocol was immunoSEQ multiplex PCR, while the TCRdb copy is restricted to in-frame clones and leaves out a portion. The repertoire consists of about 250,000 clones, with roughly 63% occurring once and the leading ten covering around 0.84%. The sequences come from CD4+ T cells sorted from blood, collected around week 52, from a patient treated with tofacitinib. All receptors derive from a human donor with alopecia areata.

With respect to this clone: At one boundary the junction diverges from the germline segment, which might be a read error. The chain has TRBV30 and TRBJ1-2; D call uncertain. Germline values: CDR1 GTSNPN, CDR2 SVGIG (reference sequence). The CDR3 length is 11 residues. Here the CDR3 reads CVWTDALGYTF. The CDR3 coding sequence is TGTGTCTGGACGGACGCTCTTGGCTACACCTTC. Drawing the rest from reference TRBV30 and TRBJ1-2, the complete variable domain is SQTIHQWPATLVQPVGSPLSLECTVEGTSNPNLYWYRQAAGRGLQLLFYSVGIGQISSEVPQNLSASRPQDRQFILSSKKLLLSDSGFYLCVWTDALGYTFGSGTRLTVV.

CDR3 residues: CASSSRSRGTEAFF. In nucleotides, the CDR3 is TGTGCCAGCAGCTCCCGGTCCCGGGGCACTGAAGCTTTCTTT. V is TRBV27 and J is TRBJ1-1; D is unclear. Germline V gene lookup returns CDR1 MNHEY and CDR2 SMNVEV (reference sequence). V shed 6 bases and J shed 4 bases, with 15 bases lying between them. This CDR3 contains 14 residues.

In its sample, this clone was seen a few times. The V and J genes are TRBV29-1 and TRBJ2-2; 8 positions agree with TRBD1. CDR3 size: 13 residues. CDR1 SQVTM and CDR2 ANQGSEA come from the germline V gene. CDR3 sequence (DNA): TGCAGTGGAGGGGACAGGCTCACCGGGGAGCTGTTTTTT. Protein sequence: CSGGDRLTGELFF.